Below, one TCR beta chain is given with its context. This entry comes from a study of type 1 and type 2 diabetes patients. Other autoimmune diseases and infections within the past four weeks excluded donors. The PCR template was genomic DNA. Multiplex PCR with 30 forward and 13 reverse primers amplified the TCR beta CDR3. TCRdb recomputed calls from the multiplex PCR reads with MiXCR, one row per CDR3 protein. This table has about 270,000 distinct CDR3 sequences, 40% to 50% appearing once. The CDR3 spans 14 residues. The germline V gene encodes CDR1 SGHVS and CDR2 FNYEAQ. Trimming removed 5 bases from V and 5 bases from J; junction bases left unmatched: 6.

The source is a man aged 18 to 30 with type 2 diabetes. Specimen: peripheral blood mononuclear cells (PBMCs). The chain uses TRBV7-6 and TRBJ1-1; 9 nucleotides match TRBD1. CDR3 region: CASSLGQGWTEAFF. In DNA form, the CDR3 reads TGTGCCAGCAGCCTAGGACAGGGGTGGACTGAAGCTTTCTTT.